This entry describes one TCR beta chain. Its antigen remains unknown. Then a second PCR, running roughly 7 to 11 cycles, was carried out with a sample-barcoded 5' primer and a J-beta primer mix. MiXCR, applied by TCRdb to the 5' RACE reads, yields one record per CDR3 protein. The repertoire holds about 670,000 distinct CDR3 sequences, with approximately 52% as singletons. The sample is drawn from a study of blood T cells in healthy people across ages. General study points: Higher diversity, along with more naive CD4+ cells, distinguished long-lived donors from aged donors.

CDR3 length: 15 residues. The germline CDR1 and CDR2 sequences are MNHEY and SVGAGI. Trimming took 6 bases from V and 2 from J; bases not matched to a gene: 8. Sequenced: blood. V usage is TRBV6-5 and J usage is TRBJ1-1; 8 bases agree with TRBD1. This TCR was sampled from a woman of 80 years or more in good health. The CDR3 DNA is TGTGCCAGCAGCAGGACAGGGCGTCTCAACACTGAAGCTTTCTTT. Protein: CASSRTGRLNTEAFF.